The 14 T cell receptor beta chains below come from one sample, sequenced in a study of OX40 agonist ivuxolimab in advanced cancers. Using immunoSEQ multiplex PCR, the repertoire was profiled, and TCRdb retains in-frame clones only, with some absent. This repertoire shows 50,000 to 60,000 clones, under 90% found once; its top ten account for more than 1.1%. The input for sequencing was CD4+ or CD8+ T cells sorted from blood, taken in a trial of the OX40 agonist ivuxolimab. These receptor sequences come from an adult with an advanced solid tumor such as melanoma, head and neck, liver or kidney cancer.

V usage is TRBV7-3 and J usage is TRBJ2-7; D unresolved. The CDR3 length is 15 residues. CDR1 and CDR2 from the germline V gene are SGHTA and FQGTGA. With 5 bases removed from V and 0 bases from J, the gap between germline ends came to 14 bases. CDR3 coding DNA: TGTGCCAGCAGCCCACAAGTAGGCCCCTCCTACGAGCAGTACTTC. Translation gives CASSPQVGPSYEQYF.

This chain joins TRBV7-2 and TRBJ2-5; D may be TRBD2 (6 bases). V lost 2 bases and J 1 base, leaving 17 bases between the germline ends. The length of the CDR3 is 17 residues. The V gene's germline CDR1 is SGHTA and CDR2 FQGNSA. CDR3 in DNA: TGTGCCAGCAGCTTAATCGGGGGAGGAAATATCCAAGAGACCCAGTACTTC. It codes for CASSLIGGGNIQETQYF.

The chain couples TRBV5-6 to TRBJ1-6; the D is unclear. V dropped 9 bases and J dropped 2 bases, with 15 bases sitting between them. Per the germline V gene, CDR1 is SGHDT and CDR2 is YYEEEE. The CDR3 is 15 amino acids. The CDR3 nucleotides are TGTGCCACAGGCGCCCTCGGCACCTATAATTCACCCCTCCACTTT. Translated, it gives CATGALGTYNSPLHF.

The gene calls are TRBV5-1 and TRBJ1-1; perhaps TRBD1 as D (6 bases). Germline lookup yields CDR1 SGHRS and CDR2 YFSETQ. Trimming left V 4 bases short and J 1 base short, with 14 bases between. This CDR3 is 15 amino acids long. In DNA form, the CDR3 reads TGCGCCAGCAGCGCCCAAGGGGGGTCGAACACTGAAGCTTTCTTT. It yields the protein CASSAQGGSNTEAFF.

The rearrangement joins TRBV6-1 to TRBJ2-3, with D tentatively TRBD2 (5 bases). Germline assignment: CDR1 MNHNS and CDR2 SASEGT. Trimming took off 6 bases at V and 5 bases at J, with 18 bases between the two ends. The CDR3 has 15 residues. Written as DNA, the CDR3 is TGTGCCAGCAGGCTGGACTTCTCCGCCCAAGATACGCAGTATTTT. Translating it yields CASRLDFSAQDTQYF.

This sequence joins TRBV5-4 and TRBJ2-7; D ambiguous. CDR3 length: 13 amino acids. With 4 bases removed from V and 5 bases from J, the gap between germline ends came to 13 bases. Germline values: CDR1 SGHNT, CDR2 YYREEE (reference sequence). The CDR3 bases are TGTGCCAGCAGCCTCCCCGGGTCCCACGAGCAGTACTTC. Translating gives CASSLPGSHEQYF.

Note on this clone: This CDR3 is missing its conserved last phenylalanine or tryptophan, likely due to a read error. V is TRBV6-5 and J is TRBJ1-2, with D maybe TRBD1 (5 bases). CDR3 length: 14 amino acids. The V end was cut by 6 bases, the J end by 8 bases, with 19 bases between. In germline, CDR1 is MNHEY, CDR2 SVGAGI. The CDR3 here is CASSPDEVGDGYTL. Written as DNA, the CDR3 is TGTGCCAGCAGCCCTGATGAAGTTGGGGACGGCTACACCCTC.

The chain links TRBV6-5 to TRBJ1-2; no firm D call. CDR1 and CDR2 from the germline V gene are MNHEY and SVGAGI. This CDR3 is built from 12 residues. Trimming left V 6 bases short and J 8 bases short, with 13 bases between. The CDR3 loop reads CASSPEGGGYTF. DNA of the CDR3: TGTGCCAGCAGCCCTGAGGGCGGCGGCTACACCTTC.

The chain links TRBV19 to TRBJ1-5; D not resolved. CDR1 and CDR2 from the germline V gene are LNHDA and SQIVND (reference sequence). The CDR3 extends over 12 amino acids. V dropped 6 bases and J dropped 2 bases, with 5 bases sitting between them. The CDR3 is CASRWGNQPQHF. In DNA, the CDR3 is TGTGCCAGTAGATGGGGCAATCAGCCCCAGCATTTT.

The chain links TRBV6-5 to TRBJ1-2; perhaps TRBD1 as D (5 bases). Germline loops: CDR1 MNHEY, CDR2 SVGAGI. V was clipped by 8 bases and J by 4 bases, with 20 bases between them. The CDR3 is 15 amino acids. The chain's CDR3 is CASLRAGGGGYGYTF. As DNA, the CDR3 is TGTGCCAGCCTTAGGGCTGGGGGAGGTGGCTATGGCTACACCTTC.

As regards this clone: Other DNA sequences in the sample encode the same CDR3. The CDR3 DNA reads TGTGCCAGCAGCGGCGGGACTAGCGGGATTCAAGAGACCCAGTACTTC. Translated: CASSGGTSGIQETQYF. The chain recombines TRBV5-6 with TRBJ2-5; TRBD2 agrees at 13 bases. This CDR3 has 16 amino acids. The germline V gene encodes CDR1 SGHDT and CDR2 YYEEEE. V shed 4 bases, J shed 2 bases, and the junction held 5 bases outside the gene matches. The variable domain in full, completed from reference TRBV5-6 and TRBJ2-5, reads DAGVTQSPTHLIKTRGQQVTLRCSPKSGHDTVSWYQQALGQGPQFIFQYYEEEERQRGNFPDRFSGHQFPNYSSELNVNALLLGDSALYLCASSGGTSGIQETQYFGPGTRLLVL.

This sequence joins TRBV11-2 and TRBJ2-5; possible D gene TRBD2, 6 bases. This CDR3 has 15 residues. Looked up from germline, CDR1 is SGHAT and CDR2 is FQNNGV. V was shortened by 7 bases and J by 4 bases, with 19 bases between the two germline ends. Written as DNA, the CDR3 is TGTGCCAGCACCCCGGTTGGGGGGTTAGGAGAGACCCAGTACTTC. It is translated as CASTPVGGLGETQYF. Full variable domain (outside the CDR3, taken from reference TRBV11-2 and TRBJ2-5): EAGVAQSPRYKIIEKRQSVAFWCNPISGHATLYWYQQILGQGPKLLIQFQNNGVVDDSQLPKDRFSAERLKGVDSTLKIQPAKLEDSAVYLCASTPVGGLGETQYFGPGTRLLVL.

The chain is built from TRBV11-3 and TRBJ2-3; D is ambiguous. Per the germline V gene, CDR1 is SGHNT and CDR2 is YENEEA. V shed 5 bases and J shed 1 base, with 16 bases lying between them. This CDR3 contains 16 residues. The CDR3 region has the DNA TGTGCCAGCAGCCGTAGGACGGAATGCGGCACAGATACGCAGTATTTT. Translation: CASSRRTECGTDTQYF.

Of note for this clone: Other DNA sequences within the sample encode an identical CDR3. The rearrangement uses TRBV18 and TRBJ1-5; maybe TRBD1 (5 bases). V lost 6 bases and J 4 bases, leaving 10 bases between the germline ends. The CDR3 is made up of 13 amino acids. Germline-derived CDR1 and CDR2 are KGHSH and LQKENI. The CDR3 region is CASSSGGNQPQHF. The CDR3 DNA is TGTGCCAGCTCCAGTGGGGGAAATCAGCCCCAGCATTTT.